Following are 17 T cell receptor beta chains from one sample sequenced in a study of OX40 agonist ivuxolimab in advanced cancers. Libraries were prepared by immunoSEQ multiplex PCR; TCRdb keeps only in-frame clonotypes and omits some of them. The sample lists about 42,000 clones, approximately 86% seen once, with 9.5% to 13% in the top ten. The source material was CD4+ or CD8+ T cells sorted from blood, sampled in a trial of the OX40 agonist ivuxolimab. The receptors shown here come from an adult with an advanced solid tumor such as melanoma, head and neck, liver or kidney cancer.

The rearrangement uses TRBV19 and TRBJ2-7, with 9 positions matching TRBD2. There are 16 residues in the CDR3. Germline V gene data show CDR1 as LNHDA and CDR2 as SQIVND (reference sequence). V lost 5 bases to trimming and J lost 3 bases; unmatched junction nucleotides: 11. The CDR3 protein is CASSRGLSGGGYEQYF. The DNA of the CDR3 is TGTGCCAGTAGTCGGGGCCTTAGCGGGGGAGGCTACGAGCAGTACTTC.

The V and J genes are TRBV2 and TRBJ2-7; 7 bases map to TRBD1. V dropped 6 bases and J dropped 0; count of bases not matched to a gene: 8. This CDR3 contains 15 residues. Germline CDR1 SNHLY, CDR2 FYNNEI. CDR3 DNA sequence: TGTGCCAGCAGGCAAAGTACAGGGGTCTCCTACGAGCAGTACTTC. Translated: CASRQSTGVSYEQYF. Variable domain in full (rest from reference TRBV2 and TRBJ2-7): EPEVTQTPSHQVTQMGQEVILRCVPISNHLYFYWYRQILGQKVEFLVSFYNNEISEKSEIFDDQFSVERPDGSNFTLKIRSTKLEDSAMYFCASRQSTGVSYEQYFGPGTRLTVT.

This chain uses TRBV5-1 with TRBJ2-5, with TRBD2 identical over 11 bases. The end of the DNA aligns better with TRBJ2-7, so the J call may be wrong. Germline V gives CDR1 SGHRS, CDR2 YFSETQ. This CDR3 has 14 amino acids. CDR3 bases: TGCGCCAGCAGCTCCGGGACTAGCGGTTACGAGCAGTACTTC. Its protein product is CASSSGTSGYEQYF.

This sequence joins TRBV9 and TRBJ1-3, with D possibly TRBD1 on 6 matching bases. This CDR3 is built from 16 residues. Germline CDR1 SGDLS, CDR2 YYNGEE. V lost 3 bases and J 0 bases, leaving 13 bases between the germline ends. The CDR3 spells CASSGHGGLSGNTIYF. In DNA form, the CDR3 reads TGTGCCAGCAGCGGACACGGGGGGCTCTCTGGAAACACCATATATTTT. Based on the CDR3 plus reference TRBV9 and TRBJ1-3, the full variable domain is DSGVTQTPKHLITATGQRVTLRCSPRSGDLSVYWYQQSLDQGLQFLIQYYNGEERAKGNILERFSAQQFPDLHSELNLSSLELGDSALYFCASSGHGGLSGNTIYFGEGSWLTVV.

This clone was seen only once. This chain links TRBV27 with TRBJ2-1, with 9 bases identical to TRBD1. This CDR3 is built from 16 residues. CDR1 is MNHEY and CDR2 is SMNVEV in the germline V gene (reference sequence). J gave up 2 bases and V 5 bases, and 7 bases lay outside the gene matches. The DNA for the CDR3 is TGTGCCAGCAGTCACGGACAGGGGCCAACCTACAATGAGCAGTTCTTC. This translates into CASSHGQGPTYNEQFF.

The V call is TRBV4-2, the J call TRBJ1-1; D gene ambiguous. The V end was cut by 5 bases, the J end by 3 bases, with 4 bases between. The CDR3 has 11 residues. CDR1 and CDR2 (germline): LGHNA, YNFKEQ. The CDR3 DNA reads as TGTGCCAGCAGCACCCACACTGAAGCTTTCTTT. Translating gives CASSTHTEAFF.

This chain joins TRBV4-3 and TRBJ2-3; tentative D call: TRBD2 (6 bases). Trimming left V 4 bases short and J 1 base short, with 12 bases between. The germline V gene encodes CDR1 LGHNA and CDR2 YSLEER. The CDR3 is 15 amino acids. CDR3 in DNA: TGCGCCAGCAGCCCGAATTCGGGGGGCACAGATACGCAGTATTTT. It translates to CASSPNSGGTDTQYF.

This sequence joins TRBV15 and TRBJ2-1, with D hard to call. Between the trimmed V and J ends, which lost 1 base and 9 bases, there was a span of 16 bases. Looked up from germline, CDR1 is LNHNV and CDR2 is YYDKDF (reference sequence). The CDR3 runs to 15 residues. In DNA form, the CDR3 reads TGTGCCACCAGCAGAGCGCGGCAGCCCTACGGTGAGCAGTTCTTC. This codes for CATSRARQPYGEQFF.

The rearrangement links TRBV13 to TRBJ1-1; D is possibly TRBD1 (6 bases). This CDR3 has 15 residues. The germline CDR1 and CDR2 sequences are PRHDT and FYEKMQ (reference sequence). Deletions cut 2 bases from V and 1 base from J, with 11 bases between. The CDR3, as DNA: TGTGCCAGCAGCTTATCGCCGGGACAGAACACTGAAGCTTTCTTT. It translates to CASSLSPGQNTEAFF. Combining the CDR3 with reference TRBV13 and TRBJ1-1 gives the whole variable domain AAGVIQSPRHLIKEKRETATLKCYPIPRHDTVYWYQQGPGQDPQFLISFYEKMQSDKGSIPDRFSAQQFSDYHSELNMSSLELGDSALYFCASSLSPGQNTEAFFGQGTRLTVV.

The rearrangement links TRBV6-5 to TRBJ2-7; TRBD2 agrees at 12 bases. J lost 5 bases, V lost 0 bases, and 5 bases had no gene match. CDR3 length equals 16 residues. Germline values: CDR1 MNHEY, CDR2 SVGAGI. CDR3 in amino acids: CASSYSRLAGVNEQYF. For the CDR3, the DNA is TGTGCCAGCAGTTACTCTAGACTAGCGGGAGTCAACGAGCAGTACTTC.

The chain uses TRBV9 and TRBJ1-6; D is possibly TRBD1 (5 bases). Trimming pared 4 bases from V and 9 bases from J, leaving 8 bases between. The V gene's germline CDR1 is SGDLS and CDR2 YYNGEE. This CDR3 contains 12 residues. The CDR3 is CASSLGGSPLHF. The CDR3 nucleotides read TGTGCCAGCAGCTTGGGGGGTTCACCCCTCCACTTT.

V gene TRBV7-9 combines with J gene TRBJ2-3; D unclear. Germline V gene data show CDR1 as SEHNR and CDR2 as FQNEAQ (reference sequence). CDR3 length: 15 residues. The V end lost 1 base, the J end lost 2 bases, and 10 bases lay between the germline ends. For the CDR3, the DNA is TGTGCCAGCAGCTTAGTAGGGTCCCTCACAGATACGCAGTATTTT. Translation gives CASSLVGSLTDTQYF.

This chain uses TRBV2 with TRBJ2-1; tentative D call: TRBD1 (6 bases). V lost 1 base, J lost 4 bases, and 20 bases lay in between. CDR1 and CDR2 from the germline V gene are SNHLY and FYNNEI. The CDR3 length is 18 residues. The CDR3 loop reads CASSEGKVRTDPYNEQFF. DNA of the CDR3: TGTGCCAGCAGTGAAGGGAAAGTAAGGACAGACCCATACAATGAGCAGTTCTTC.

V is TRBV19 and J is TRBJ1-1; D remains unclear. Germline CDR1 reads LNHDA; CDR2 reads SQIVND (reference sequence). The CDR3 extends over 11 amino acids. Deletions cut 11 bases from V and 1 base from J, with 8 bases between. The CDR3 DNA reads as TGTGCCGCCGTTTGGAACACTGAAGCTTTCTTT. Translated: CAAVWNTEAFF.

The J gene is TRBJ1-1, the V gene TRBV19, with D hard to call. V was trimmed by 8 bases and J by 4 bases, leaving 14 bases between them. Germline CDR1 is LNHDA and CDR2 is SQIVND (reference sequence). The CDR3 is made up of 13 amino acids. The CDR3, as DNA: TGTGCCAGTGCGGCCGAGTACCTCACTGAAGCTTTCTTT. Residues: CASAAEYLTEAFF.

The rearrangement joins TRBV2 to TRBJ2-1; TRBD2 agrees at 11 bases. With 4 bases clipped from V and 5 bases from J, the junction kept 1 base outside the gene matches. Germline CDR1 is SNHLY and CDR2 is FYNNEI. The CDR3 length is 14 residues. The DNA for the CDR3 is TGTGCCAGCAGTGCTAGCGGGGGGAACAATGAGCAGTTCTTC. Translated, it gives CASSASGGNNEQFF.

The sample holds one count of this clone. The V gene is TRBV7-9, the J gene TRBJ1-5; 7 positions match TRBD1. The CDR3 runs to 14 residues. V shed 6 bases, J shed 7 bases, and the junction held 9 bases outside the gene matches. Germline loops: CDR1 SEHNR, CDR2 FQNEAQ (reference sequence). The CDR3 loop reads CASSPPGGRQPQHF. For the CDR3, the DNA is TGTGCCAGCAGTCCCCCAGGGGGAAGACAGCCCCAGCATTTT.